The 19 T cell receptor beta chains below all came from one sample that was sequenced in a study of CXCR3-negative and CXCR3-positive naive CD8 T cells. Preparation of TRB cDNA libraries relied on 5' RACE carrying UMI labels. No DNA is given; TCRdb re-called the 5' RACE reads and lists each CDR3 protein once. Its listing shows 100,000 to 150,000 distinct CDR3 sequences. The specimen was naive CXCR3- CD8+ T cells from blood. Regarding subset: CD45RO-CCR7+CD27+CD95- naive CD8+ T cells lacking CXCR3 (TNR3-). These receptors came from a human donor in good health. Some clones in this sample may be carry-over from other donors' samples.

The chain combines TRBV4-2 with TRBJ2-7; TCRdb reports TRBD1, a call that lacks DNA to check it against. This CDR3 comprises 14 residues. Germline V lookup: CDR1 LGHNA, CDR2 YNFKEQ. Here the CDR3 reads CASSQGDRVDEQYF.

V gene TRBV14 combines with J gene TRBJ2-7; the D call from TCRdb, TRBD1, cannot be confirmed without DNA. This CDR3 is 15 amino acids long. CDR1 SGHDN and CDR2 FVKESK come from the germline V gene. The CDR3 protein is CASSHTGILTYEQYF.

This sequence joins TRBV9 and TRBJ2-1; TCRdb gives TRBD2 as the D gene, but with no DNA this cannot be confirmed. This CDR3 is built from 15 residues. Germline lookup yields CDR1 SGDLS and CDR2 YYNGEE. The CDR3 spells CASSERTTPPNEQFF.

The rearrangement uses TRBV4-2 and TRBJ1-2. The CDR3 runs to 16 residues. Germline CDR1 reads LGHNA; CDR2 reads YNFKEQ. CDR3 residues: CASSQDVAARNYGYTF.

The gene calls are TRBV28 and TRBJ2-5. The length of the CDR3 is 12 residues. Germline V gene lookup returns CDR1 MDHEN and CDR2 SYDVKM. CDR3 sequence reads: CASSGWGRTQYF.

This chain links TRBV10-3 with TRBJ2-3; the D call of TRBD2 rests on TCRdb alone, since no DNA is present to check it. CDR3 size: 18 residues. Germline CDR1 and CDR2: ENHRY and SYGVKD. CDR3: CAISESDMGLAFTDTQYF.

This sequence joins TRBV10-3 and TRBJ2-1; lacking DNA, the TRBD1 call made by TCRdb goes unchecked. The germline CDR1 and CDR2 sequences are ENHRY and SYGVKD. The CDR3 spans 16 residues. This CDR3 reads CAISDSGGPSYNEQFF.

The chain recombines TRBV4-2 with TRBJ1-1; with no DNA, the TCRdb D assignment of TRBD1 cannot be verified. CDR1 and CDR2 from the germline V gene are LGHNA and YNFKEQ. The CDR3 has 15 amino acids. This chain's CDR3 is CASSQEEQANTEAFF.

The chain couples TRBV5-1 to TRBJ1-1. The germline gives CDR1 SGHRS, CDR2 YFSETQ. CDR3 length equals 12 residues. The CDR3 protein is CASSPDSTGAFF. The full variable domain, completed using reference TRBV5-1 and TRBJ1-1, is KAGVTQTPRYLIKTRGQQVTLSCSPISGHRSVSWYQQTPGQGLQFLFEYFSETQRNKGNFPGRFSGRQFSNSRSEMNVSTLELGDSALYLCASSPDSTGAFFGQGTRLTVV.

The chain uses TRBV14 and TRBJ2-7; TCRdb selects TRBD1, and the lack of DNA leaves this call unchecked. The germline CDR1 and CDR2 sequences are SGHDN and FVKESK. The CDR3 sequence is 14 residues long. Here the CDR3 reads CASSQALGAYEQYF.

The V gene is TRBV28, the J gene TRBJ1-5; TCRdb's D call of TRBD1 is untestable without DNA. The CDR3 has 14 residues. The V gene's germline CDR1 is MDHEN and CDR2 SYDVKM. CDR3 protein: CASSLLTGFQPQHF. Drawing the rest from reference TRBV28 and TRBJ1-5, the complete variable domain is DVKVTQSSRYLVKRTGEKVFLECVQDMDHENMFWYRQDPGLGLRLIYFSYDVKMKEKGDIPEGYSVSREKKERFSLILESASTNQTSMYLCASSLLTGFQPQHFGDGTRLSIL.

The chain couples TRBV4-1 to TRBJ2-3; TCRdb lists TRBD2, though no DNA is available to test this call. Germline assignment: CDR1 MGHRA and CDR2 YSYEKL. The CDR3 is made up of 22 amino acids. This CDR3 is CASSRPVLGGDRPGLAWDTQYF.

J is TRBJ2-5 and V is TRBV12-3 or TRBV12-4. The CDR3 spans 14 residues. The CDR3 spells CASSFSIKEETQYF.

This chain links TRBV6-2 or TRBV6-3 with TRBJ1-2. Germline CDR1 and CDR2: MNHEY and SVGEGT. This CDR3 has 11 amino acids. The CDR3 sequence is CASTHGGPYTF.

The gene calls are TRBV5-1 and TRBJ1-1. This CDR3 is built from 11 residues. Germline values: CDR1 SGHRS, CDR2 YFSETQ. CDR3 in amino acids: CASSDATEAFF.

This chain joins TRBV28 and TRBJ2-5; the D gene TCRdb calls, TRBD2, cannot be checked with no DNA. The CDR3 totals 16 residues. The germline CDR1 and CDR2 sequences are MDHEN and SYDVKM. The CDR3 region is CASTTSLREGRETQYF.

The chain couples TRBV20-1 to TRBJ2-1; TCRdb indicates TRBD2, and absent DNA this call remains unverified. CDR1 and CDR2 (germline): DFQATT, SNEGSKA (reference sequence). This CDR3 has 15 amino acids. This CDR3 is CSARVTAGGYNEQFF.

This chain connects TRBV19 to TRBJ1-1; absent DNA, TCRdb's TRBD1 call cannot be checked. The germline gives CDR1 LNHDA, CDR2 SQIVND (reference sequence). This CDR3 region has 15 residues. The CDR3 is CASSPRTGLNTEAFF.

V and J are TRBV3-1 and TRBJ2-3; TCRdb's D call of TRBD2 is untestable without DNA. CDR3 length: 17 residues. The germline CDR1 and CDR2 sequences are LGHDT and YNNKEL (reference sequence). CDR3 residues: CASSTGTSGRAGDTQYF.